The 22 T cell receptor beta chains below were found in one sample sequenced in a study of graft-versus-host responses after intestinal transplantation. Sequenced by immunoSEQ multiplex PCR; TCRdb stores in-frame clones only, minus some. The data show tens of thousands of clones, about 93% seen once. What these receptors recognize is not known. Sequenced here: unstimulated CD8+ T cells sorted from spleen or lymph node cells, sampled before intestinal transplant. All receptors come from a human donor who received an intestinal transplant.

V gene TRBV7-8 combines with J gene TRBJ2-7; 9 nucleotides align to TRBD1. This CDR3 comprises 13 residues. V was pared by 6 bases and J by 9 bases, with 9 bases of the junction left unmatched. Germline V gene lookup returns CDR1 SGHVS and CDR2 FQNEAQ. The CDR3 sequence: CASSSSGQGAQYF. CDR3 sequence (DNA): TGTGCCAGCAGTAGTTCGGGACAGGGTGCGCAGTACTTC.

The V gene is TRBV19, the J gene TRBJ2-7, with D possibly being TRBD1 (5 bases). Germline V gene sequence: CDR1 LNHDA, CDR2 SQIVND (reference sequence). This CDR3 region has 15 residues. With 3 bases removed from V and 2 bases from J, the gap between germline ends came to 14 bases. The CDR3 bases are TGTGCCAGTAGTATTACCTCGGACACAACCTACGAGCAGTACTTC. It specifies CASSITSDTTYEQYF.

The CDR3 loop is CASSLTGGPYEQYF. Written as DNA, the CDR3 is TGTGCCAGCAGCTTGACAGGGGGACCCTACGAGCAGTACTTC. The chain carries TRBV5-6 and TRBJ2-7; 8 positions agree with TRBD1. The germline V gene has CDR1 SGHDT and CDR2 YYEEEE. The CDR3 extends over 14 amino acids. Trimming cost V 1 base and J 2 bases; bases outside gene matches: 2.

This chain links TRBV11-2 with TRBJ2-1; D unclear. CDR3 length: 11 residues. Germline values: CDR1 SGHAT, CDR2 FQNNGV. Trimming cost V 1 base and J 11 bases, with 6 bases left between them. The CDR3 protein is CASSLVNKQFF. The CDR3 region has the DNA TGTGCCAGCAGCTTAGTAAACAAGCAGTTCTTC.

The gene calls are TRBV6-1 and TRBJ2-2; tentative D call: TRBD2 (6 bases). V shed 4 bases and J shed 7 bases, with 13 bases lying between them. The V gene's germline CDR1 is MNHNS and CDR2 SASEGT. There are 14 residues in the CDR3. CDR3 DNA sequence: TGTGCCAGCAGTGTCGGGAGTTGGGACGGGGAGCTGTTTTTT. It is translated as CASSVGSWDGELFF.

The CDR3 spells CASSMGTGGAYGYTF. As DNA, the CDR3 is TGTGCCAGTAGTATGGGTACAGGGGGCGCTTACGGCTACACCTTC. V gene TRBV19 combines with J gene TRBJ1-2; TRBD1 matches 9 bases. CDR1 is LNHDA, CDR2 SQIVND, per germline (reference sequence). Losses at the gene ends were 3 bases for V and 8 bases for J; bases not matched to a gene: 10. There are 15 residues in the CDR3.

As for this clone: Relative to the germline gene, one junction end is altered; a read error may explain this. V gene TRBV4-1 combines with J gene TRBJ2-7; 7 nucleotides match TRBD1. The V gene's germline CDR1 is MGHRA and CDR2 YSYEKL. There are 15 residues in the CDR3. In DNA form, the CDR3 reads TGCGCCAGCAGCCAAGATCCGGGACAGAGTTACGGGCAGTACTTC. Translating it yields CASSQDPGQSYGQYF.

The chain joins TRBV7-9 to TRBJ2-5; TRBD2 matches at 9 bases. V shed 4 bases, J shed 1 base, and the junction held 7 bases outside the gene matches. This CDR3 has 16 amino acids. Germline lookup yields CDR1 SEHNR and CDR2 FQNEAQ (reference sequence). DNA of the CDR3: TGTGCCAGCAGCTCACCGACTAGCGGAGGCCAAGAGACCCAGTACTTC. It translates to CASSSPTSGGQETQYF.

This chain uses TRBV27 with TRBJ2-5, with TRBD2 matching 16 bases. Germline V gene lookup returns CDR1 MNHEY and CDR2 SMNVEV (reference sequence). The CDR3 spans 19 residues. The ends lost 0 bases at V and 5 bases at J; junction bases unmatched: 9. The CDR3 sequence is CASSLSPGLAGGPSETQYF. DNA for the CDR3: TGTGCCAGCAGTTTATCCCCGGGACTAGCGGGGGGGCCGTCGGAGACCCAGTACTTC.

The CDR3 coding sequence is TGTGCCAGCAGCTTAGTACCCGGGGAAAAGACCCAGTACTTC. This sequence encodes CASSLVPGEKTQYF. This chain links TRBV7-6 with TRBJ2-5; TRBD2 might be the D (5 bases). CDR3 size: 14 residues. Germline values: CDR1 SGHVS, CDR2 FNYEAQ. The ends were cut back, 1 base at V and 6 bases at J, with 12 bases in the middle. Filled out from reference TRBV7-6 and TRBJ2-5, the complete variable domain reads GAGVSQSPRYKVTKRGQDVALRCDPISGHVSLYWYRQALGQGPEFLTYFNYEAQQDKSGLPNDRFSAERPEGSISTLTIQRTEQRDSAMYRCASSLVPGEKTQYFGPGTRLLVL.

The chain couples TRBV28 to TRBJ2-4, with D tentatively TRBD2 (6 bases). The germline CDR1 and CDR2 sequences are MDHEN and SYDVKM. The ends were cut back, 3 bases at V and 2 bases at J, with 17 bases in the middle. The CDR3 runs 17 residues. The chain's CDR3 is CASSLMVLAHPKNIQYF. CDR3 bases: TGTGCCAGCAGTTTGATGGTCCTAGCGCACCCCAAAAACATTCAGTACTTC.

The chain employs TRBV29-1 and TRBJ1-1; tentatively, D is TRBD1 (6 bases). CDR1 and CDR2 (germline): SQVTM, ANQGSEA. This CDR3 comprises 13 residues. Trimming left V 5 bases short and J 7 bases short, with 17 bases between. In DNA form, the CDR3 reads TGCAGCGTTCCCTGGCAGGGGTCAAGTGAAGCTTTCTTT. Translating gives CSVPWQGSSEAFF.

Points on this clone: Relative to the germline gene, one junction end is altered; a read error may explain this. Other DNA sequences in the sample encode the same CDR3. The chain has TRBV2 and TRBJ2-7; 13 nucleotides line up with TRBD2. The CDR3 covers 17 residues. The germline V gene has CDR1 SNHLY and CDR2 FYNNEI. CDR3 sequence (DNA): TGTGCCAGCAGTATCGTCTCGGGACTAGCGGGAACCTACGAGCAGTATTTC. Protein: CASSIVSGLAGTYEQYF.

The V gene is TRBV30, the J gene TRBJ2-1, with TRBD1 as a possible D gene (5 bases). The CDR3 contains 10 residues. The germline V gene encodes CDR1 GTSNPN and CDR2 SVGIG (reference sequence). Trimming stripped 0 bases from V and 12 bases from J, with 6 bases between. CDR3: CAWSVGAQFF. In DNA form, the CDR3 reads TGTGCCTGGAGTGTTGGGGCGCAGTTCTTC.

CDR3 protein: CASSLSAGGYEQYF. The CDR3, as DNA: TGTGCCAGCAGTTTATCGGCGGGGGGCTACGAGCAGTACTTC. The genes are TRBV27 and TRBJ2-7, with 8 bases lining up with TRBD2. Germline V gene data show CDR1 as MNHEY and CDR2 as SMNVEV (reference sequence). V trimming: 0 bases; J trimming: 3 bases; junction bases outside the gene matches: 1. The length of the CDR3 is 14 residues.

This chain uses TRBV7-2 with TRBJ1-2, with TRBD1 identical over 9 bases. The J segment lost 5 bases and the V segment lost 4 bases, leaving 8 bases of the junction unmatched. CDR1 and CDR2 (germline): SGHTA, FQGNSA. The CDR3 runs 15 residues. CDR3 nucleotides: TGTGCCAGCAGCTCCACGGGGACAGGGAGATATGGCTACACCTTC. It specifies CASSSTGTGRYGYTF.

The V and J genes are TRBV14 and TRBJ1-1; tentatively, D is TRBD1 (6 bases). V lost 2 bases, J lost 3 bases, and 13 bases lay in between. The CDR3 spans 15 residues. Germline V CDR1 and CDR2: SGHDN, FVKESK. CDR3 in DNA: TGTGCCAGCAGCCAACGGCAGGGGCTATACACTGAAGCTTTCTTT. Protein product: CASSQRQGLYTEAFF.

The V gene is TRBV5-1, the J gene TRBJ2-7; 8 positions match TRBD1. Germline CDR1 and CDR2: SGHRS and YFSETQ. The CDR3 totals 15 residues. Germline trimming cut 4 bases from V and 0 bases from J; bases unmatched to any gene: 6. As DNA, the CDR3 is TGCGCCAGCAGCAGCAGGACAGGGTTCTCCTACGAGCAGTACTTC. It yields the protein CASSSRTGFSYEQYF.

V usage is TRBV5-5 and J usage is TRBJ1-2; tentatively, D is TRBD1 (6 bases). The CDR3 spans 13 residues. CDR1 SGHKS and CDR2 YYEKEE come from the germline V gene (reference sequence). V gave up 1 base and J gave up 6 bases, with 10 bases separating them. The CDR3 protein is CASSLWGGDGYTF. The CDR3 nucleotides read TGTGCCAGCAGCTTGTGGGGGGGCGATGGCTACACCTTC. Using reference TRBV5-5 and TRBJ1-2 for the parts outside the CDR3, the full variable domain is DAGVTQSPTHLIKTRGQQVTLRCSPISGHKSVSWYQQVLGQGPQFIFQYYEKEERGRGNFPDRFSARQFPNYSSELNVNALLLGDSALYLCASSLWGGDGYTFGSGTRLTVV.

This clone occurred once. V is TRBV30 and J is TRBJ2-3; D gene uncertain. Germline CDR1 reads GTSNPN; CDR2 reads SVGIG (reference sequence). V gave up 2 bases and J gave up 2 bases, with 11 bases separating them. The CDR3 is 14 amino acids. The CDR3 DNA follows: TGTGCCTGGAGTTGGAGCATAGCCACAGATACGCAGTATTTT. Residues: CAWSWSIATDTQYF.

The genes are TRBV19 and TRBJ1-1; 7 bases are a match to TRBD1. The V gene end was trimmed by 5 bases and the J gene end by 10 bases; junction bases not matched to a gene: 4. Germline values: CDR1 LNHDA, CDR2 SQIVND (reference sequence). There are 11 residues in the CDR3. The CDR3 coding sequence is TGTGCCAGTAGTCAGGGGGTTGGAGCTTTCTTT. It translates to CASSQGVGAFF.

The chain uses TRBV13 and TRBJ2-5; D unresolved. The germline V gene has CDR1 PRHDT and CDR2 FYEKMQ (reference sequence). This CDR3 is built from 14 residues. The ends were cut back, 3 bases at V and 0 bases at J, with 8 bases in the middle. The CDR3: CASSFQVDQETQYF. The CDR3 DNA reads TGTGCCAGCAGCTTCCAAGTAGACCAAGAGACCCAGTACTTC.